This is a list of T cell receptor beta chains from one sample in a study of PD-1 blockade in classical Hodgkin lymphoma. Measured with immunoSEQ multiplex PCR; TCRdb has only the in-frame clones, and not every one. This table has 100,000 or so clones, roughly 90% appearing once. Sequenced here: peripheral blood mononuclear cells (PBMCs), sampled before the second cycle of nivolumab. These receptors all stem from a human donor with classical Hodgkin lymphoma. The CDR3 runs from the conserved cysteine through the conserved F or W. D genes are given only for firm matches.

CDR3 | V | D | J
CAISVTSRGPNSPLHF | TRBV10-3 | NA | TRBJ1-6
CASSYQGIYGYTF | TRBV6-5 | NA | TRBJ1-2
CASSERTGRNYGYTF | TRBV2 | TRBD1 | TRBJ1-2
CASSFGEKLFF | TRBV27 | NA | TRBJ1-4
CASSYGTVEQYF | TRBV11-2 | TRBD1 | TRBJ2-7
CASSLGRNNEQFF | TRBV5-1 | NA | TRBJ2-1
CASSPSGTVNSPLHF | TRBV7-2 | TRBD1 | TRBJ1-6
CASSQGTSRDTQYF | TRBV4-3 | NA | TRBJ2-3
CASSSGTGYEKLFF | TRBV28 | TRBD1 | TRBJ1-4
CASGTSGTSGYNEQFF | TRBV12-5 | TRBD2 | TRBJ2-1
CASSYSGTVTGELFF | TRBV6-6 | TRBD1 | TRBJ2-2
CASSEIDGGVPSPLHF | TRBV25-1 | NA | TRBJ1-6
CAWTRGFSSYNSPLHF | TRBV30 | NA | TRBJ1-6
CASSYSRTGEGYTF | TRBV6-6 | TRBD1 | TRBJ1-2
CASSLDPGRGANVLTF | TRBV7-9 | NA | TRBJ2-6
CAWSPGAGGYTF | TRBV30 | NA | TRBJ1-2
CSVAPGTGGSEKLFF | TRBV29-1 | TRBD1 | TRBJ1-4
CASSQGTGRYEQYF | TRBV4-3 | TRBD1 | TRBJ2-7
CASSPSDRWDYGYTF | TRBV18 | TRBD1 | TRBJ1-2
CASSLSPGGGQPQHF | TRBV27 | TRBD1 | TRBJ1-5
CASSLGGGRQPQHF | TRBV28 | NA | TRBJ1-5
CASSPAQGLLGGYTF | TRBV18 | NA | TRBJ1-2
CSVEGRGASYNEQFF | TRBV29-1 | TRBD2 | TRBJ2-1
CASGFLAGGLWADTQYF | TRBV12-5 | TRBD2 | TRBJ2-3
CASSPLALAGLPTEETQYF | TRBV18 | TRBD2 | TRBJ2-5
CAWSAQMDEKLFF | TRBV30 | NA | TRBJ1-4
CASRDSAGGTGELFF | TRBV6-4 | TRBD2 | TRBJ2-2